Following are 7 T cell receptor beta chains from one sample sequenced in a study of blood T cell repertoires in COVID-19. Repertoires were generated with immunoSEQ multiplex PCR, while TCRdb's copy carries only in-frame clones and drops some. The table shows roughly 330,000 clones, with about 87% occurring only once. What was sequenced was PBMCs or T cells enriched from blood (not recorded which). The receptors shown here come from a woman in her twenties or thirties who had recovered from COVID-19.

For this clone: In the same sample, other DNA sequences code for this CDR3. The J gene is TRBJ1-2, the V gene TRBV18; D perhaps matches TRBD1 (5 bases). The CDR3 extends over 13 amino acids. V was trimmed by 3 bases and J by 3 bases, leaving 8 bases between them. The V gene's germline CDR1 is KGHSH and CDR2 LQKENI. CDR3 sequence reads: CASSPDSYYGYTF. Written as DNA, the CDR3 is TGTGCCAGCTCACCTGACAGCTACTATGGCTACACCTTC.

The chain uses TRBV19 and TRBJ1-3, with D maybe TRBD1 (5 bases). V shed 7 bases and J shed 9 bases, with 16 bases lying between them. The CDR3 consists of 13 residues. Germline values: CDR1 LNHDA, CDR2 SQIVND (reference sequence). In DNA form, the CDR3 reads TGTGCCAGTAAGGATGGGGCGGTCGGCACCATATATTTT. Its translation: CASKDGAVGTIYF.

This sequence joins TRBV23-1 and TRBJ1-2; 9 bases agree with TRBD1. TRBV23-1 is assigned to the ORF class and has an uncertain function. V shed 5 bases and J 8 bases; nucleotides not matched to a gene: 18. CDR3 size: 17 residues. The CDR3 nucleotides read TGCGCCAGCAGTGGGAATGGGACAGGGAAATCATCGGGAGGCTACACCTTC. This translates into CASSGNGTGKSSGGYTF.

A single count supports this clone. V and J are TRBV5-1 and TRBJ1-2, with 8 bases matching TRBD1. V shed 4 bases and J 6 bases; nucleotides not matched to a gene: 8. Germline values: CDR1 SGHRS, CDR2 YFSETQ. This CDR3 spans 14 amino acids. CDR3 in amino acids: CASSPLPGQDGYTF. The CDR3 nucleotides are TGCGCCAGCAGCCCGCTGCCGGGACAGGATGGCTACACCTTC.

The J gene is TRBJ1-2, the V gene TRBV5-6; TRBD1 matches at 7 bases. The germline gives CDR1 SGHDT, CDR2 YYEEEE. V was clipped by 6 bases and J by 4 bases; unmatched bases: 9. This CDR3 contains 14 residues. For the CDR3, the DNA is TGTGCCAGCACCCGACAGGGAGAGGGCTATGGCTACACCTTC. Its translation is CASTRQGEGYGYTF.

J is TRBJ1-3 and V is TRBV21-1; the table assigns TRBD1, which was not confirmed against the DNA. TRBV21-1 is noted as a pseudogene. The CDR3 covers 20 residues. CDR3: CASSLCPGHATVVSGNTIYF. CDR3 nucleotide sequence: TGTGCCAGCAGCCTGTGTCCGGGACACGCGACGGTGGTATCTGGAAACACCATATATTTT.

This clone appeared many times. The J gene is TRBJ1-1, the V gene TRBV5-1; tentative D call: TRBD1 (6 bases). This CDR3 comprises 14 residues. CDR1 and CDR2 (germline): SGHRS, YFSETQ. V shed 6 bases and J shed 0 bases, with 12 bases lying between them. The CDR3 DNA reads TGCGCCAGCACCGCGACAGGCATGAACACTGAAGCTTTCTTT. Amino acid sequence: CASTATGMNTEAFF. The whole variable domain, filled in from reference TRBV5-1 and TRBJ1-1, reads KAGVTQTPRYLIKTRGQQVTLSCSPISGHRSVSWYQQTPGQGLQFLFEYFSETQRNKGNFPGRFSGRQFSNSRSEMNVSTLELGDSALYLCASTATGMNTEAFFGQGTRLTVV.